This T cell receptor (beta chain) was recovered during a study of blood T cell repertoires in COVID-19. Assay used: immunoSEQ multiplex PCR; TCRdb lists only in-frame clones, some missing. The sample lists 80,000 to 100,000 clones, 80% to 90% occurring once. The V and J ends lost 2 bases and 3 bases, in that order; junction bases with no gene match: 6. This CDR3 contains 15 residues. Germline CDR1 reads SGHRS; CDR2 reads YFSETQ. The sequenced sample was peripheral blood. The source is a man aged 50 or older with COVID-19, enrolled during active disease. The rearrangement joins TRBV5-1 to TRBJ2-7; 9 nucleotides match TRBD2. The CDR3 DNA reads TGCGCCAGCAGCTTAAGTAGCGGGAGCAACTACGAGCAGTACTTC. It specifies CASSLSSGSNYEQYF.